These 4 T cell receptor beta chains originate from one sample sequenced in a study of blood T cells in healthy people across ages. Then a second PCR, running roughly 7 to 11 cycles, was carried out with a sample-barcoded 5' primer and a J-beta primer mix. TCRdb reprocessed the 5' RACE reads with MiXCR, giving one entry per CDR3 protein. The data contain 900,000 to 950,000 distinct CDR3 sequences, about 28% of them singletons. A further study also used this sample, focusing on T cells of mothers and their children.

The sequencing sample was made of blood. Receptors were obtained from a middle-aged woman in good health.

This clonotype showed up many times. The CDR3 nucleotides read TGCGCCAGCAGCTTAAATACAGGTAGCCTACCTTACGAGCAGTACTTC. The encoded protein is CASSLNTGSLPYEQYF. The rearrangement joins TRBV5-1 to TRBJ2-7; D is perhaps TRBD1 (5 bases). The CDR3 has 16 residues. V lost 2 bases, J lost 4 bases, and 19 bases lay in between. Germline V gives CDR1 SGHRS, CDR2 YFSETQ.

This clonotype was found many times. The chain combines TRBV12-3 or TRBV12-4 with TRBJ2-3; 9 bases agree with TRBD2. The CDR3 length is 14 residues. V lost 7 bases to trimming and J lost 3 bases; unmatched junction nucleotides: 5. For the CDR3, the DNA is TGTGCCAGCATCTTAGCGGGGGCTACAGATACGCAGTATTTT. It translates to CASILAGATDTQYF.

The chain carries TRBV7-2 and TRBJ2-5, with a tentative D call TRBD1 (5 bases). The CDR3 contains 15 residues. Trimming left V 5 bases short and J 1 base short, with 14 bases between. CDR1 is SGHTA and CDR2 is FQGNSA in the germline V gene. In DNA form, the CDR3 reads TGTGCCAGCAGCCCAAAGACAGATAGCCAAGAGACCCAGTACTTC. Its translation: CASSPKTDSQETQYF.

At least ten counts were recorded for this clonotype. The rearrangement links TRBV5-1 to TRBJ1-4, with TRBD1 identical over 7 bases. J lost 13 bases, V lost 2 bases, and 20 bases had no gene match. There are 17 residues in the CDR3. Germline V gives CDR1 SGHRS, CDR2 YFSETQ. The DNA for the CDR3 is TGCGCCAGCAGCTTACAAAGTACGACAGGGATCGGACCGGGACTGTTTTTT. Translation: CASSLQSTTGIGPGLFF.